The source of this T cell receptor beta chain is a study of early T cells in non-severe SARS-CoV-2 infection. This clonotype was seen a handful of times. cDNA molecules, individually, were tagged with unique molecular identifiers. TCRdb itself ran the 5' RACE reads through MiXCR, one entry per CDR3 protein. The sample shows just under 60,000 distinct CDR3 sequences, about 7.7% of them seen only once. Germline assignment: CDR1 KGHSH and CDR2 LQKENI. V shed 3 bases and J 4 bases; nucleotides not matched to a gene: 8. The CDR3 spans 16 residues. The genes are TRBV18 and TRBJ2-7; 11 bases map to TRBD2. The clonotype originates from an adult who was a healthcare worker with PCR-confirmed SARS-CoV-2 infection or an uninfected control (not recorded which). Sequencing was carried out using whole blood. In DNA form, the CDR3 reads TGTGCCAGCTCACCTTCCACTAGCGGGAGAGGATACGAGCAGTACTTC. Its protein product is CASSPSTSGRGYEQYF.